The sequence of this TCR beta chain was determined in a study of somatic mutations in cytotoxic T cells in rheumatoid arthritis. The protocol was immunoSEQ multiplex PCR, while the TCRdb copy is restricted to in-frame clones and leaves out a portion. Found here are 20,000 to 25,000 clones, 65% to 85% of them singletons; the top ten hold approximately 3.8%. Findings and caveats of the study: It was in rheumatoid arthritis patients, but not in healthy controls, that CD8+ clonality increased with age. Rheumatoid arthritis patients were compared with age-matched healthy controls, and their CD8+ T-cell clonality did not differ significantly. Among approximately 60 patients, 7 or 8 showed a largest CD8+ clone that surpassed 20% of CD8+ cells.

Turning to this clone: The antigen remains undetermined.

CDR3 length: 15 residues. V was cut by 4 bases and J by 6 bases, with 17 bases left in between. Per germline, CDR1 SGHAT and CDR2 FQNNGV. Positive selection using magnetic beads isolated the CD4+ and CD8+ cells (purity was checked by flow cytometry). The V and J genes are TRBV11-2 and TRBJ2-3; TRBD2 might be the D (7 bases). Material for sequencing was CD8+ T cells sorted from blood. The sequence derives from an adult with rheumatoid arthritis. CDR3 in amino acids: CASSWVTGGLDTQYF. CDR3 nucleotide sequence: TGTGCCAGCAGCTGGGTGACGGGGGGCCTCGATACGCAGTATTTT. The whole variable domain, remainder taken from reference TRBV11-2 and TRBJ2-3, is EAGVAQSPRYKIIEKRQSVAFWCNPISGHATLYWYQQILGQGPKLLIQFQNNGVVDDSQLPKDRFSAERLKGVDSTLKIQPAKLEDSAVYLCASSWVTGGLDTQYFGPGTRLTVL.